This T cell receptor (beta chain) derives from a study of OX40 agonist ivuxolimab in advanced cancers. Overall study: The dose-escalation group included hepatocellular carcinoma, melanoma, renal cell carcinoma and head and neck cancer. Partial responses were achieved by three patients, one with hepatocellular carcinoma and two with cutaneous melanoma. Study results and limitations: Some nonresponders also had low normalized T-cell clonal expansion. Both CD4+ and CD8+ T cell populations in blood had undergone clonal expansion by week 6 at 0.1 to 3.0 mg/kg.

The assay was immunoSEQ multiplex PCR, and TCRdb's table has in-frame clones only and misses some. The repertoire holds about 33,000 clones, with about 80% as singletons. Per germline, CDR1 SGHNT and CDR2 YYREEE (reference sequence). J lost 5 bases, V lost 2 bases, and 10 bases had no gene match. This CDR3 comprises 16 residues. A word on this clone: Antigen: not known.

Sequenced material: CD4+ or CD8+ T cells sorted from blood, taken in a trial of the OX40 agonist ivuxolimab. The receptor was derived from an adult with an advanced solid tumor such as melanoma, head and neck, liver or kidney cancer. This chain joins TRBV5-4 and TRBJ2-1, with 7 bases identical to TRBD2. The CDR3 protein is CASSFSSGRTNNEQFF. Written as DNA, the CDR3 is TGTGCCAGCAGCTTTTCTAGCGGTCGCACGAACAATGAGCAGTTCTTC. The whole variable domain, filled in from reference TRBV5-4 and TRBJ2-1, reads ETGVTQSPTHLIKTRGQQVTLRCSSQSGHNTVSWYQQALGQGPQFIFQYYREEENGRGNFPPRFSGLQFPNYSSELNVNALELDDSALYLCASSFSSGRTNNEQFFGPGTRLTVL.